This entry describes one T cell receptor (beta chain). The antigen is not known. This record comes from a study of T cells in localized non-small cell lung cancer. The study's findings and limits: Clonality peaked in uninvolved adjacent lung rather than tumor. The study sequenced only one region of the tumor. As a result, intratumor heterogeneity could not be excluded and remains possible. Appearance in adjacent lung was seen for a median approximately 59 of the top 100 tumor clones. Among blood samples, higher T cell density accompanied longer overall survival.

Germline V gives CDR1 LNHNV, CDR2 YYDKDF (reference sequence). The CDR3 totals 16 residues. Trimming shortened V by 2 bases and J by 3 bases, and 14 bases separated the two germline ends. The repertoire was sequenced with immunoSEQ multiplex PCR; TCRdb's copy has only in-frame clones and lacks some. The sample records 7,000 to 10,000 clones, approximately 59% being singletons. This sequence was found in a male donor at least 60 years old with stage I squamous cell lung carcinoma. V and J are TRBV15 and TRBJ2-1, with TRBD1 as a possible D gene (6 bases). Sequences were derived from lymph node tissue, sampled before any cancer treatment. CDR3 DNA: TGTGCCACCAGCAGACGCGGCACAGGGAGCTACAATGAGCAGTTCTTC. It codes for CATSRRGTGSYNEQFF. Using reference TRBV15 and TRBJ2-1 for the parts outside the CDR3, the full variable domain is DAMVIQNPRYQVTQFGKPVTLSCSQTLNHNVMYWYQQKSSQAPKLLFHYYDKDFNNEADTPDNFQSRRPNTSFCFLDIRSPGLGDTAMYLCATSRRGTGSYNEQFFGPGTRLTVL.